This T cell receptor (beta chain) was identified during a study of identical twins. cDNA molecules carried unique molecular identifiers, and template switching added a universal primer site. In TCRdb, the 5' RACE reads were re-called with MiXCR into one record per CDR3 protein. Among some 1,700,000 distinct CDR3 sequences listed, about 30% were seen once. Turning to this clonotype: Antigen unknown.

Whole-study findings and limits: With abundant cord blood beta clonotypes, insertions were fewer; memory repertoires showed no such pattern. Surplus twin overlap in beta out-of-frame sequences was less pronounced.

This clonotype was sampled from a newborn girl in good health. The specimen was cord blood.

CDR3 in amino acids: CSARDGRSYNEQFF. CDR3 in DNA: TGCAGTGCTAGGGACGGCCGCTCCTACAATGAGCAGTTCTTC. The V gene is TRBV20-1, the J gene TRBJ2-1; D is ambiguous. Between the trimmed V and J ends, which lost 3 bases and 0 bases, there was a span of 9 bases. Germline V gene data show CDR1 as DFQATT and CDR2 as SNEGSKA (reference sequence). The CDR3 consists of 14 residues.